This T cell receptor beta chain appears in the sequencing data of a study of T cells in Graves' hyperthyroidism and ophthalmopathy. TCR beta CDR3 sequences were amplified from RNA transcripts. HTBI primers drove first-round RT-PCR of the TCR CDR3. TCRdb reprocessed the multiplex PCR reads via MiXCR and lists one record per CDR3 protein. The table includes 220,000 or so distinct CDR3 sequences, 15% to 20% detected once. In this sample, this clonotype turned up many times. V lost 5 bases, J lost 3 bases, and 16 bases lay in between. Germline V gene data show CDR1 as SGHAT and CDR2 as FQNNGV. The CDR3 covers 15 residues.

The sequence came from a woman in her late teens or twenties with Graves' ophthalmopathy. The chain couples TRBV11-2 to TRBJ2-5; D ambiguous. Sequencing was performed on blood. DNA of the CDR3: TGTGCCAGCAGCCCCGGAGTGTCTAGGAAAGAGACCCAGTACTTC. As protein: CASSPGVSRKETQYF.